One sample yielded the 9 T cell receptor beta chains listed below, sequenced in a study of T cell repertoires in cytomegalovirus infection. TCRdb reprocessed the reads via MiXCR and lists one record per CDR3 protein. The data show some 300,000 distinct CDR3 sequences, roughly 13% seen once. Material: PBMCs. These receptors were obtained from a human donor in good health (CMV status not recorded). Some clones in this sample may be carry-over from other donors' samples.

Regarding this clonotype: A read error may explain this, as a much larger clone is one base away. V is TRBV2 and J is TRBJ2-1, with D perhaps TRBD1 (5 bases). The CDR3 contains 12 residues. The germline CDR1 and CDR2 sequences are SNHLY and FYNNEI. Trimming stripped 8 bases from V and 6 bases from J, with 11 bases between. The CDR3 loop reads CASEGAPNEQFF. In DNA form, the CDR3 reads TGTGCCAGCGAAGGGGCGCCCAATGAGCAGTTCTTC.

The sample holds many counts of this clonotype. The chain has TRBV7-2 and TRBJ2-3, with D unresolved. V was shortened by 3 bases and J by 1 base, with 14 bases between the two germline ends. This CDR3 has 16 residues. Germline V gives CDR1 SGHTA, CDR2 FQGNSA. Here the CDR3 DNA reads TGTGCCAGCAGCTTCGCCGAGGTCCTAGGCACAGATACGCAGTATTTT. This sequence encodes CASSFAEVLGTDTQYF.

This clonotype was recorded at least ten times. The chain employs TRBV7-2 and TRBJ2-7; no firm D call. Deletions cut 2 bases from V and 4 bases from J, with 9 bases between. Germline V gene lookup returns CDR1 SGHTA and CDR2 FQGNSA. The CDR3 is 13 residues long. CDR3 nucleotide sequence: TGTGCCAGCAGCTTAACCCCAGGTTACGAGCAGTACTTC. As protein: CASSLTPGYEQYF.

The rearrangement links TRBV7-3 to TRBJ2-2; D may be TRBD1 (5 bases). CDR1 is SGHTA and CDR2 is FQGTGA in the germline V gene. The CDR3 sequence is 16 residues long. The V end was cut by 6 bases, the J end by 2 bases, with 16 bases between. The CDR3 protein is CASRPGISPNTGELFF. CDR3 nucleotide sequence: TGTGCCAGCAGACCAGGGATCTCTCCTAACACCGGGGAGCTGTTTTTT.

This clonotype was recorded at least ten times. The chain carries TRBV5-5 and TRBJ1-1; 9 bases line up with TRBD1. Germline CDR1 is SGHKS and CDR2 is YYEKEE (reference sequence). V dropped 0 bases and J dropped 4; count of bases not matched to a gene: 10. The CDR3 is 17 amino acids. The CDR3 DNA reads TGTGCCAGCAGCTTGGCCGGCCACCCGGGACAGGGCACTGAAGCTTTCTTT. This gives the protein CASSLAGHPGQGTEAFF. Based on the CDR3 plus reference TRBV5-5 and TRBJ1-1, the full variable domain is DAGVTQSPTHLIKTRGQQVTLRCSPISGHKSVSWYQQVLGQGPQFIFQYYEKEERGRGNFPDRFSARQFPNYSSELNVNALLLGDSALYLCASSLAGHPGQGTEAFFGQGTRLTVV.

This clonotype was seen a few times. The V and J genes are TRBV5-6 and TRBJ2-3; TRBD1 agrees at 9 bases. The CDR3 spans 15 residues. CDR1 is SGHDT and CDR2 is YYEEEE in the germline V gene. The V and J ends lost 3 bases and 4 bases, in that order; junction bases with no gene match: 6. The CDR3 loop reads CASSSGQGVPDTQYF. The CDR3 DNA reads TGTGCCAGCAGCTCGGGACAGGGTGTCCCAGATACGCAGTATTTT.

This clonotype was seen at least ten times. In nucleotides, the CDR3 is TGTGCCAGCAGTTTATCCGGACAGAGCTTAAATGAAAAACTGTTTTTT. Amino acids: CASSLSGQSLNEKLFF. The J gene is TRBJ1-4, the V gene TRBV28; TRBD1 is a possible D gene (6 bases). The CDR3 spans 16 residues. V was clipped by 1 base and J by 5 bases, with 14 bases between them. In germline, CDR1 is MDHEN, CDR2 SYDVKM.

With respect to this clonotype: Possible read error: a much larger clone is one base away. CDR3 nucleotides: TGTGCCAGCAGCTTAGCGGGGGCGGGGGGCTTCAATGAGCAGTTGTTC. This gives the protein CASSLAGAGGFNEQLF. The J gene is TRBJ2-1, the V gene TRBV7-2, with 8 bases lining up with TRBD2. Germline V gene data show CDR1 as SGHTA and CDR2 as FQGNSA. The CDR3 sequence is 16 residues long.

Note on this clonotype: The junction shows a germline mismatch at one end, possibly a read error. The chain couples TRBV20-1 to TRBJ2-4; no firm D call. Germline V gene data show CDR1 as DFQATT and CDR2 as SNEGSKA (reference sequence). The CDR3 sequence is 11 residues long. The chain's CDR3 is CSARAENIQYF. The DNA of the CDR3 is TGCAGTGCTAGAGCCGAAAACATTCAGTACTTC.